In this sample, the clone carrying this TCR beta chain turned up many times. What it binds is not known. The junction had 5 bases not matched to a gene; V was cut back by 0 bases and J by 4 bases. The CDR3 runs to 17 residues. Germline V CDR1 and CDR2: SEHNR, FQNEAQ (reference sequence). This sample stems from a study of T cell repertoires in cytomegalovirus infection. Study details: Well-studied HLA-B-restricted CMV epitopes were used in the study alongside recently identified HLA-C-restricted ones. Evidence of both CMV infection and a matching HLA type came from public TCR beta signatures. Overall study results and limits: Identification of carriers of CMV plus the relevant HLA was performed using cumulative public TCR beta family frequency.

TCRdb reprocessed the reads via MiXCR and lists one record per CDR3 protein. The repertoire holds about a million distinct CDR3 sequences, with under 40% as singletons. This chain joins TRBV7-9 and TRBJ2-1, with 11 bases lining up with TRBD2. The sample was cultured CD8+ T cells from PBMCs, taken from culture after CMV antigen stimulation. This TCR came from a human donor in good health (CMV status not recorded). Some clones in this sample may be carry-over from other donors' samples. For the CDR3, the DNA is TGTGCCAGCAGCTTAGCCGGGGGACTAGCGGTGTACAATGAGCAGTTCTTC. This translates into CASSLAGGLAVYNEQFF.